The rows below give T cell receptor beta chains drawn from one sample of a study of cytomegalovirus exposure and HLA in healthy donors. The repertoire was sequenced with immunoSEQ multiplex PCR; TCRdb's copy has only in-frame clones and lacks some. The sample shows about 200,000 clones, around 79% of them seen only once. The specimen was PBMCs. Receptor source: a male donor in good health and CMV-seronegative. CDR3s include the opening cysteine and the closing phenylalanine or tryptophan. A D gene is named only where the DNA matches it firmly. Size is omitted from some rows. Given values are once, few, many or a class for expanded clones.

J	D	size	V	DNA	CDR3
TRBJ2-5	TRBD1	.	TRBV7-3	TGTGCCAGCAGCGTAACAGGGGGCCAAGAGACCCAGTACTTC	CASSVTGGQETQYF
TRBJ1-2	.	medium-sized	TRBV5-6	TGTGCCAGCAGCTTGGGACAGTCGTATGGCTACACCTTC	CASSLGQSYGYTF
TRBJ1-3	.	.	TRBV10-2	TGCGCCAGCTCTAGGGGGATGGATGGAAACACCATATATTTT	CASSRGMDGNTIYF
TRBJ2-3	.	.	TRBV4-3	TGCGCCAGCAGCCAAGAGTTAGCAGATACGCAGTATTTT	CASSQELADTQYF
TRBJ1-2	.	.	TRBV7-2	TGTGCCAGCAGCTCTGACGTCGGAGCCCCGTTCTATGGCTACACCTTC	CASSSDVGAPFYGYTF
TRBJ1-4	TRBD1	once	TRBV4-1	TGCGCCAGCAGCCAAGGACCCGGGACAGGTGATGAAAAACTGTTTTTT	CASSQGPGTGDEKLFF
TRBJ2-1	TRBD1	.	TRBV10-3	TGTGCCACCGGACAGGACTCCTACAATGAGCAGTTCTTC	CATGQDSYNEQFF
TRBJ2-7	TRBD2	.	TRBV5-1	TGCGCCAGCAGCTCGGGGGGGCTTACCTACGAGCAGTACTTC	CASSSGGLTYEQYF
TRBJ2-3	.	.	TRBV19	TGTGCCAGTAGCCACCCGTTCAGTACCCCAGGAGATACGCAGTATTTT	CASSHPFSTPGDTQYF
TRBJ2-7	TRBD1	many	TRBV6-5	TGTGCCAGCAGTCCTACCGGGACAGGGGTTATCGAGCAGTACTTC	CASSPTGTGVIEQYF
TRBJ2-7	TRBD1	.	TRBV4-3	TGCGCCAGCAGCCTGACTTCGGGACAGGCCTCCTACGAGCAGTACTTC	CASSLTSGQASYEQYF